This entry describes one T cell receptor beta chain. Unmatched junction bases numbered 3, after V lost 1 base and J lost 0 bases. The CDR3 is made up of 16 amino acids. The V gene's germline CDR1 is MGHRA and CDR2 YSYEKL. This record belongs to a study of blood T cell repertoires in COVID-19. Study-level background: From the United States, Italy and Spain came samples of acute and convalescent COVID-19. T cells, B-cell-depleted T cells, or PBMCs supplied cDNA or gDNA.

In the source study's methods: Estimates of nucleated cell counts were drawn from the amplification of reference gene primers. The assay was immunoSEQ multiplex PCR, and TCRdb's table has in-frame clones only and misses some. V, J and clone size derive from that table, while D and trimming were established from the DNA sequence. The sample has about 250,000 clones; 70% to 85% are singletons. This clonotype was sampled from a man aged 80 or over with acute or convalescent COVID-19. The sample taken for sequencing was peripheral blood. This sequence joins TRBV4-1 and TRBJ1-5; 7 bases are a match to TRBD1. This CDR3 reads CASSQGGTVSNQPQHF. Here the CDR3 DNA reads TGCGCCAGCAGCCAAGGGGGGACAGTTAGCAATCAGCCCCAGCATTTT.